This T cell receptor (beta chain) was documented in a study of T cell responses to AZD1222 COVID-19 vaccine. In the case of this clone: Its antigen is unknown.

Study-wide findings and caveats: The sample set comprised mostly white British donors with more females, and clonal diversity was possibly underestimated. The study found vaccine-associated CD4 TCRs spanning spike, dominant at 160-218 and 743-854. Per reports, nearly half of all spike-specific TCRs target regions that are unmutated in variants. Only a handful of AZD1222 recipients were seropositive at baseline.

The V end was cut by 1 base, the J end by 4 bases, with 11 bases between. CDR1 and CDR2 from the germline V gene are MNHNS and SASEGT. There are 15 residues in the CDR3. Clones were read by immunoSEQ multiplex PCR, and TCRdb kept only the in-frame ones, dropping some. The table records 110,000 or so clones, 88% of them present only once. The receptor was isolated from an adult who received the AZD1222 COVID-19 vaccine. The specimen was peripheral blood, collected 28 days after the second AZD1222 dose. This rearrangement joins TRBV6-1 to TRBJ1-5; tentatively, D is TRBD1 (6 bases). The chain's CDR3 is CASSEEDSANQPQHF. CDR3 nucleotides: TGTGCCAGCAGTGAAGAGGACAGTGCTAATCAGCCCCAGCATTTT.